This T cell receptor beta chain was profiled in a study of shared clonotypes between healthy human individuals. Whole-study results and caveats: Researchers sampled blood only, noting tissue repertoires likely differ.

The naive CD8 subset, CD45RO-negative cells positively selected for CCR7, excluded terminally differentiated effector memory CD45RA+ cells. Only Caucasian adults living in Nashville, Tennessee made up the donor group. Deep level was the assay's run setting. Original data processing: Junction-only immunoSEQ sequences carried no quality scores, so filtering differed. Data came from immunoSEQ multiplex PCR; TCRdb stores just in-frame clones and leaves some out. V and J calls plus clone size are reproduced from that table; the DNA served to infer D and trimming. The sample yields 2 million or so clones, about 95% seen once. This CDR3 is built from 15 residues. Germline CDR1 SGHAT, CDR2 FQNNGV. V was clipped by 5 bases and J by 3 bases, with 17 bases between them. About this clone itself: Its matching antigen is unknown.

V usage is TRBV11-2 and J usage is TRBJ2-7; D is unclear. This receptor was taken from a man in his late teens or twenties in good health. Specimen: naive CD8+ T cells sorted from blood. The CDR3 here is CASSLTSAAIYEQYF. CDR3 in DNA: TGTGCCAGCAGCCTGACTTCGGCTGCCATCTACGAGCAGTACTTC.